This TCR beta chain came from a study of cytomegalovirus exposure and HLA in healthy donors. As regards this clone: Its target is not known.

Study results and caveats: Follow-up analysis later connected one missense variant in DCLRE1C with trimming of TCR beta V- and J-genes. Several of the most significant clusters were apparently associated with common viral pathogens in a later analysis.

PCR amplification relied on 60 Vbeta primers (plus 13 Jbeta primers). Only in-frame clones appear in the TCRdb table, and some are missing; sequencing was by immunoSEQ multiplex PCR. The data show 120,000 or so clones, with roughly 86% seen just once and about 1.7% held by the top ten. This clonotype was obtained from a man between 18 and 35 years old in good health and CMV-seronegative. The material sequenced was PBMCs.

As DNA, the CDR3 is TGTGCCAGCAGCTCAATCCGACAGGGCGGGGGCTACACCTTC. Amino acid sequence: CASSSIRQGGGYTF. The rearrangement uses TRBV13 and TRBJ1-2, with 7 bases aligning to TRBD1. The CDR3 runs to 14 residues. The junction had 10 bases not matched to a gene; V was cut back by 4 bases and J by 8 bases. Germline CDR1 and CDR2: PRHDT and FYEKMQ (reference sequence).